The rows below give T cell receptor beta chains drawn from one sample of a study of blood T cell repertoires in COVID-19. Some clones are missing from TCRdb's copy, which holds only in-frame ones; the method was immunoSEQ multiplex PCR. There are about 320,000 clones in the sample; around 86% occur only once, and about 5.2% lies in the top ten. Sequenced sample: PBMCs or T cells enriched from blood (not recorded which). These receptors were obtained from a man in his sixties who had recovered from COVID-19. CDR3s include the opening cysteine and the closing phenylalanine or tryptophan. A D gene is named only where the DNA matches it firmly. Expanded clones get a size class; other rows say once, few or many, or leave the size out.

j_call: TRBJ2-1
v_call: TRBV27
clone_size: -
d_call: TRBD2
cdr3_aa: CASTGGTSRYNEQFF
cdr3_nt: TGTGCCAGCACCGGCGGGACTAGCCGTTACAATGAGCAGTTCTTC

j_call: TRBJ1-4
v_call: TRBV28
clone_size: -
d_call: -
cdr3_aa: CASSLHSATNEKLFF
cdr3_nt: TGTGCCAGCAGCCTACACAGTGCAACTAATGAAAAACTGTTTTTT

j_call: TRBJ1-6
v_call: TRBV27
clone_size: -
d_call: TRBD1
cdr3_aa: CASSPGTGYNSPLHF
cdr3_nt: TGTGCCAGCAGCCCCGGGACAGGCTATAATTCACCCCTCCACTTT

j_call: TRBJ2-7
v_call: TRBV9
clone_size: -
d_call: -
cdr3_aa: CASSVAGDTTAYEQYF
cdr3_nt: TGTGCCAGCAGCGTAGCTGGGGACACCACAGCCTACGAGCAGTACTTC

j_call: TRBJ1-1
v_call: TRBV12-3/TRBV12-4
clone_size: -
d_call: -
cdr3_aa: CASSWAGNTEAFF
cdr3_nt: TGTGCCAGCAGTTGGGCAGGGAACACTGAAGCTTTCTTT

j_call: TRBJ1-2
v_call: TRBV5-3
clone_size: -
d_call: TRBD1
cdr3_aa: CARSRDREDFYTF
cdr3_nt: TGTGCCAGAAGCCGGGACAGGGAGGATTTCTACACCTTC

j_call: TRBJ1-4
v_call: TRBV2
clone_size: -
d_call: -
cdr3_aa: CASMEQGNSKLFF
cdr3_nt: TGTGCCAGCATGGAGCAGGGCAACTCAAAACTGTTTTTT

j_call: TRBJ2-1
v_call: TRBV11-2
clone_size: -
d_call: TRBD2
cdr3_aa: CASSLRTSGRSYNEQFF
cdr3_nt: TGTGCCAGCAGCTTAAGAACTAGCGGGAGATCCTACAATGAGCAGTTCTTC

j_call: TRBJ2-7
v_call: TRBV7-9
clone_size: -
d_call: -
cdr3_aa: CASSLGGVGSGYEQYF
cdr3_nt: TGTGCCAGCAGCTTAGGGGGGGTAGGTAGCGGTTACGAGCAGTACTTC

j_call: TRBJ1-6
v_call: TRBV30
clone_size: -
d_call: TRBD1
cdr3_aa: CAWSSTGTGKSPLHF
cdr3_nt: TGTGCCTGGAGTTCAACCGGGACAGGGAAGTCACCCCTCCACTTT

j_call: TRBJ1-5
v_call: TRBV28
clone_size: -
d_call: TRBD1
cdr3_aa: CASSRVLGQGRQPQHF
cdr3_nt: TGTGCCAGCAGTCGTGTTCTTGGACAGGGACGGCAGCCCCAGCATTTT

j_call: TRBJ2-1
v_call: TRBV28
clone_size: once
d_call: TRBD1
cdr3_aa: CASSSMDRGTLNEQFF
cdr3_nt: TGTGCCAGCAGTTCTATGGACAGGGGTACGTTGAATGAGCAGTTCTTC

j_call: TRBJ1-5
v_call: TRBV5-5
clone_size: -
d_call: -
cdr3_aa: CASSPGTSLNQPQHF
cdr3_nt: TGTGCCAGCAGCCCCGGGACATCTTTAAATCAGCCCCAGCATTTT

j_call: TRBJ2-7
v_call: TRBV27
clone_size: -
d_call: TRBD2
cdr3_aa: CASSPRLALGYEQYF
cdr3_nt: TGTGCCAGCAGTCCCCGACTAGCTCTCGGGTACGAGCAGTACTTC

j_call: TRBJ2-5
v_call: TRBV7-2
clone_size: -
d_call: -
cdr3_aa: CASSYMYQETQYF
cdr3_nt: TGTGCCAGCAGTTACATGTACCAAGAGACCCAGTACTTC

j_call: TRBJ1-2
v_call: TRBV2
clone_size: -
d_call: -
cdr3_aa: CASSDLRGIWYGYTF
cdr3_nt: TGTGCCAGCAGTGACCTGCGGGGAATTTGGTATGGCTACACCTTC

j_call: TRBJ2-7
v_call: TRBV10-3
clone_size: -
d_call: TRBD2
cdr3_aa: CAISELLAGGYEQYF
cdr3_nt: TGTGCCATCAGTGAGCTGCTAGCGGGGGGCTACGAGCAGTACTTC

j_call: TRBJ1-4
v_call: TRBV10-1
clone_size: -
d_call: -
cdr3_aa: CASKRSRGGEKLFF
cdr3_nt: TGCGCCAGCAAGAGGAGCAGGGGTGGGGAAAAACTGTTTTTT